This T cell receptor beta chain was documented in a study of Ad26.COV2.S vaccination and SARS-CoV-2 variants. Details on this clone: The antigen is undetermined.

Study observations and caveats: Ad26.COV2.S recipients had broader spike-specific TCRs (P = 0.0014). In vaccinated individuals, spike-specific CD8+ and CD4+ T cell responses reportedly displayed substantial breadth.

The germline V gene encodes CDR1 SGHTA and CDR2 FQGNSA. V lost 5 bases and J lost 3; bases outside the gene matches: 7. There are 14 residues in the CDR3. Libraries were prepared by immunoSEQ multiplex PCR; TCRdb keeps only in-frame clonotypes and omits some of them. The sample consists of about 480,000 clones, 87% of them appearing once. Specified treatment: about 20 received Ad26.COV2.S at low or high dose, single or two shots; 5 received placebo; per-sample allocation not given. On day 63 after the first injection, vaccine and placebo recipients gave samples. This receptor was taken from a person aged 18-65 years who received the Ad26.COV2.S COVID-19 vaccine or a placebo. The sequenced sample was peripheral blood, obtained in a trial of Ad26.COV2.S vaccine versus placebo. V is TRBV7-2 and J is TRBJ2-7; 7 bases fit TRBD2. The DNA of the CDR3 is TGTGCCAGCAGCCCTGGACTAGTTGGCTACGAGCAGTACTTC. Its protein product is CASSPGLVGYEQYF.